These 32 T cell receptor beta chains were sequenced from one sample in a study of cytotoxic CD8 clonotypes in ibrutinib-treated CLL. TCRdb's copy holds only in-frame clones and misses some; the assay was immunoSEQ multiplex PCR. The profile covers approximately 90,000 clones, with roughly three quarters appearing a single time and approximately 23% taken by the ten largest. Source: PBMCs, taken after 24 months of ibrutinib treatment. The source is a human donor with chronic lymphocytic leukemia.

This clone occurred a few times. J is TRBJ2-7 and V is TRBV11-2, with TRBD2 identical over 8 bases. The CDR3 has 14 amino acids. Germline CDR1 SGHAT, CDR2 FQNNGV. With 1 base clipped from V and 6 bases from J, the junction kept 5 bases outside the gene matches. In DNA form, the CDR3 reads TGTGCCAGCAGCTTAGGGCCCAGCGGGGGCGAGCAGTACTTC. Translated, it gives CASSLGPSGGEQYF.

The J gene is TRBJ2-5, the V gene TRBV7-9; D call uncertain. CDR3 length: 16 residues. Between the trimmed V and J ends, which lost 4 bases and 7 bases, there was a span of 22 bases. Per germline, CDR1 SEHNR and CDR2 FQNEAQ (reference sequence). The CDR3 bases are TGTGCCAGCAGCTCGAGGTTGTTTAATCCTTCAGGGACCCAGTACTTC. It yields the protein CASSSRLFNPSGTQYF.

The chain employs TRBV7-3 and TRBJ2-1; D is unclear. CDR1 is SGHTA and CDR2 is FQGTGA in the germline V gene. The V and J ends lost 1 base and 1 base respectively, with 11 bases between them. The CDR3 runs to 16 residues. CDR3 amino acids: CASSLSFSWSYNEQFF. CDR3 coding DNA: TGTGCCAGCAGCTTAAGTTTTAGCTGGTCCTACAATGAGCAGTTCTTC.

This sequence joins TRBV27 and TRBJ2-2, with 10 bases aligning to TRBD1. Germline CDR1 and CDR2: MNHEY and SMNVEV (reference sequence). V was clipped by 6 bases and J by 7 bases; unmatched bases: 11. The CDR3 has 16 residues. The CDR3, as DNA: TGTGCCAGCAGCTTAGACAGGGGGCTTTCAGGCGGGGAGCTGTTTTTT. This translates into CASSLDRGLSGGELFF.

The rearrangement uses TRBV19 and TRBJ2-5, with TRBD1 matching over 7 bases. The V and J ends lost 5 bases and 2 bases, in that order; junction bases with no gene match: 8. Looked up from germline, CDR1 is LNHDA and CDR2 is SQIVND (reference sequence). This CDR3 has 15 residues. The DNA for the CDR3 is TGTGCCAGTAGTGCTTCAACAGGGGTTCAAGAGACCCAGTACTTC. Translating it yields CASSASTGVQETQYF.

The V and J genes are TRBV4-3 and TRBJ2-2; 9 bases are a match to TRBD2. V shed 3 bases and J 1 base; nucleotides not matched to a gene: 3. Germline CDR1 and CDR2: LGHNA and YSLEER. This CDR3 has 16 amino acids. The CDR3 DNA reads TGCGCCAGCAGCCAGGAACTAGCGGGGAACACCGGGGAGCTGTTTTTT. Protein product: CASSQELAGNTGELFF.

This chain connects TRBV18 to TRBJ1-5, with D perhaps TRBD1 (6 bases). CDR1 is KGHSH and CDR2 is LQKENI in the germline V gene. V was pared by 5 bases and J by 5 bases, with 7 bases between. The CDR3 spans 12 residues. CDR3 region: CASSDRYQPQHF. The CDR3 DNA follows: TGTGCCAGCTCAGACAGGTATCAGCCCCAGCATTTT.

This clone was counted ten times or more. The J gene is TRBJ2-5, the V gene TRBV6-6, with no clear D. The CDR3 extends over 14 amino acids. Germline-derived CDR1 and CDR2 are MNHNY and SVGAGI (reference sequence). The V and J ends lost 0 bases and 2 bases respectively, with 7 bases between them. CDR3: CASSYSLAQETQYF. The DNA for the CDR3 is TGTGCCAGCAGTTACTCACTCGCTCAAGAGACCCAGTACTTC.

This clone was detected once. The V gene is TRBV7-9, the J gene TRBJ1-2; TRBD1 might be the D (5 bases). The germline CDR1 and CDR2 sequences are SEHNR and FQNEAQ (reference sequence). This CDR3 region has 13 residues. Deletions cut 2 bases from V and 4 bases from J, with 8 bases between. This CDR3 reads CASSLSGSYGYTF. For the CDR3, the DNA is TGTGCCAGCAGCTTATCAGGGAGCTATGGCTACACCTTC.

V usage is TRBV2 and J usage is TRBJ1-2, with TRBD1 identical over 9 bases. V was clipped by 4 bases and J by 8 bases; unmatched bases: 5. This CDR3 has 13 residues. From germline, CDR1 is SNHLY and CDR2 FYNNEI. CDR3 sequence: CASSVTGGGGYTF. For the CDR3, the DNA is TGTGCCAGCAGTGTGACAGGGGGAGGAGGCTACACCTTC.

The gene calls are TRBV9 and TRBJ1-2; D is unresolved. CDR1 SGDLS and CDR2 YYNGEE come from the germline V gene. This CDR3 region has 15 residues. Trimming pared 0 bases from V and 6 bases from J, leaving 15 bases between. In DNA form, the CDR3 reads TGTGCCAGCAGCGTAGTCAGAGACACGGCGGATGGCTACACCTTC. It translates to CASSVVRDTADGYTF.

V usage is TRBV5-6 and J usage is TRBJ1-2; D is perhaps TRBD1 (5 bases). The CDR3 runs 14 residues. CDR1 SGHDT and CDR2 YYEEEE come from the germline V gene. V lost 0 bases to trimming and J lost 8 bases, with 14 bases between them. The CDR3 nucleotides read TGTGCCAGCAGCTTGGAAAGGGGTTTGGGCGGCTACACCTTC. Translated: CASSLERGLGGYTF.

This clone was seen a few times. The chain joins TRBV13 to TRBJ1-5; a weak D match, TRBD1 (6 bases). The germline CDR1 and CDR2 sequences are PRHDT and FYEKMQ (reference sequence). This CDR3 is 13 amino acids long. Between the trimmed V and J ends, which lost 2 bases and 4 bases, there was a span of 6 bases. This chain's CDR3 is CASSLTGNQPQHF. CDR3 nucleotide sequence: TGTGCCAGCAGCTTAACAGGGAATCAGCCCCAGCATTTT.

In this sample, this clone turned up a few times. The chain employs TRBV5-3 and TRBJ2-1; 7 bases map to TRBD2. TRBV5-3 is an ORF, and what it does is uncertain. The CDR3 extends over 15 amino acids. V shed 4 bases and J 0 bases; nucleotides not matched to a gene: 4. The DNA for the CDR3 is TGTGCCAGAAGCGGCGGGGGTAGCTCCTACAATGAGCAGTTCTTC. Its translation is CARSGGGSSYNEQFF.

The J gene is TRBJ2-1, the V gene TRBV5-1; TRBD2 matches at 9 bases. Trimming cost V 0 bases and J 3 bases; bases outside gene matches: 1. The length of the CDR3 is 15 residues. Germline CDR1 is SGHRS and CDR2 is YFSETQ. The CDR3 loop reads CASSLGLADYNEQFF. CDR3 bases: TGCGCCAGCAGCTTGGGACTAGCGGACTACAATGAGCAGTTCTTC.

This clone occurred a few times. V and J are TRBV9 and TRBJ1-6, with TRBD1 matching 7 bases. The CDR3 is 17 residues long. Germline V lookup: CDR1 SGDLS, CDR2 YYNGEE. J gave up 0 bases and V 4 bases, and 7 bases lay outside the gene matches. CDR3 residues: CASSPRGTSSYNSPLHF. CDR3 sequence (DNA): TGTGCCAGCAGCCCCAGGGGGACGAGCTCCTATAATTCACCCCTCCACTTT.

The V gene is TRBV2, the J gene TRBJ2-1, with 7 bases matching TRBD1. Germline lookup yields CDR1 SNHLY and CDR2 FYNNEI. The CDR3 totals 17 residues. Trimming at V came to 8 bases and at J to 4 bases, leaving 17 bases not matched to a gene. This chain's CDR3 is CASVSPRQGAIYNEQFF. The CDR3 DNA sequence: TGTGCCAGCGTGAGTCCTCGACAGGGCGCAATATACAATGAGCAGTTCTTC.

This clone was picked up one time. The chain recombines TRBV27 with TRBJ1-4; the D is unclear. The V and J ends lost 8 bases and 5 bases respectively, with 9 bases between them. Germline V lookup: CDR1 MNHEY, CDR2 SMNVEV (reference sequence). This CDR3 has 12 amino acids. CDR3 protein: CASSRENEKLFF. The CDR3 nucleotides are TGTGCCAGCTCAAGGGAGAATGAAAAACTGTTTTTT.

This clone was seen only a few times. The CDR3 here is CASSDPDAGIYGYTF. As DNA, the CDR3 is TGTGCCAGCAGTGACCCGGACGCAGGGATCTATGGCTACACCTTC. The genes are TRBV2 and TRBJ1-2; TRBD1 might be the D (5 bases). V lost 3 bases to trimming and J lost 4 bases, with 15 bases between them. From germline, CDR1 is SNHLY and CDR2 FYNNEI. This CDR3 spans 15 amino acids. Full variable domain (remainder filled in from reference TRBV2 and TRBJ1-2): EPEVTQTPSHQVTQMGQEVILRCVPISNHLYFYWYRQILGQKVEFLVSFYNNEISEKSEIFDDQFSVERPDGSNFTLKIRSTKLEDSAMYFCASSDPDAGIYGYTFGSGTRLTVV.

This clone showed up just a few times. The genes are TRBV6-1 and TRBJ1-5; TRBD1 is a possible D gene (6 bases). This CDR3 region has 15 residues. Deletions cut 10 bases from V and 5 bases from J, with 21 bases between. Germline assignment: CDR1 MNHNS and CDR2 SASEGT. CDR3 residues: CATIMTGGLDQPQHF. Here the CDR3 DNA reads TGTGCCACCATTATGACAGGAGGGCTGGATCAGCCCCAGCATTTT.

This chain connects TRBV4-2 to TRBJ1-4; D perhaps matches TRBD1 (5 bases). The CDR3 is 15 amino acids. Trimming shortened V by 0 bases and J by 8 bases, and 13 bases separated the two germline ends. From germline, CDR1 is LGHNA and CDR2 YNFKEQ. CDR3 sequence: CASSQDRGAREKLFF. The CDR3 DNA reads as TGTGCCAGCAGCCAAGATCGTGGGGCTCGAGAAAAACTGTTTTTT.

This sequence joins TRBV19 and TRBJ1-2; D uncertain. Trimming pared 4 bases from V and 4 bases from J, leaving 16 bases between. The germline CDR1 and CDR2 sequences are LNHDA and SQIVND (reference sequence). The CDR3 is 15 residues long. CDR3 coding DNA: TGTGCCAGTAGTACCCGGTCCCTCGGTCTCTATGGCTACACCTTC. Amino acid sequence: CASSTRSLGLYGYTF.

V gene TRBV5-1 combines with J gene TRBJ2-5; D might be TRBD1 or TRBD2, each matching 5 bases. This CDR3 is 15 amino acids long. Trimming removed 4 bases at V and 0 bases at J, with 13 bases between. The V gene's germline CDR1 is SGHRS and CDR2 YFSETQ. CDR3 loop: CASSRDGQNQETQYF. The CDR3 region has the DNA TGCGCCAGCAGCCGGGACGGCCAAAACCAAGAGACCCAGTACTTC.

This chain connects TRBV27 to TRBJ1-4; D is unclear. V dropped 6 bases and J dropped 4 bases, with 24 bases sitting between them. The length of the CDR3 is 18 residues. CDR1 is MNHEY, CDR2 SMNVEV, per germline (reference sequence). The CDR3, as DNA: TGTGCCAGCAGCGAGGCCCCGCTGACTGGCCGTTATAATGAAAAACTGTTTTTT. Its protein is CASSEAPLTGRYNEKLFF.

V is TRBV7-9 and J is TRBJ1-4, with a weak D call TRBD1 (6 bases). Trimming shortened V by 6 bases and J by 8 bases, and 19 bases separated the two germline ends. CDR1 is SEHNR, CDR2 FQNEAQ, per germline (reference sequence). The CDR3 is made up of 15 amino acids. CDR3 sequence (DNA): TGTGCCAGCAGTTTATCCAGGGGTACGGGGGAAAAACTGTTTTTT. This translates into CASSLSRGTGEKLFF.

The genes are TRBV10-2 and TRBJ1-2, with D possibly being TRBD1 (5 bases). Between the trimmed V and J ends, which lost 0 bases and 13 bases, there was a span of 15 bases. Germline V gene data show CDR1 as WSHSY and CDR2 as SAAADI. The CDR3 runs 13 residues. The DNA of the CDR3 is TGCGCCAGCAGTGAGTCGTACGGGGGTAAATGCACCTTC. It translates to CASSESYGGKCTF.

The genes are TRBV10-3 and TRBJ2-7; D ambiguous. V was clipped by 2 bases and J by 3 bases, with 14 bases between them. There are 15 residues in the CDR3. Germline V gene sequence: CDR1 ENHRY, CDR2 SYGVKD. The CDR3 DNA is TGTGCCATCAGTGAGCCGGAAAGGACGGACTACGAGCAGTACTTC. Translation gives CAISEPERTDYEQYF.

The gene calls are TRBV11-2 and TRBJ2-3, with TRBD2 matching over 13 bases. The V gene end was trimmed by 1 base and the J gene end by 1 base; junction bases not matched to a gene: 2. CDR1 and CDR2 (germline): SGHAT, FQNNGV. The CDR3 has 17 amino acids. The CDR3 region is CASSLGTSGSRTDTQYF. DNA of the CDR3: TGTGCCAGCAGCTTAGGGACTAGCGGGAGCCGCACAGATACGCAGTATTTT.

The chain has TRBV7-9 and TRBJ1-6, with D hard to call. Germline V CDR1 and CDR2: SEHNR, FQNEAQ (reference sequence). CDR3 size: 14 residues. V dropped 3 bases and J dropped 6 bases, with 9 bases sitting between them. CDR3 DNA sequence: TGTGCCAGCAGCTTGGGCCAGAGTAATTCACCCCTCCACTTT. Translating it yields CASSLGQSNSPLHF.

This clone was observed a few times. The CDR3 DNA follows: TGTGCCTGGAGAGCAGGGAACACCGGGGAGCTGTTTTTT. Amino acids: CAWRAGNTGELFF. The chain has TRBV30 and TRBJ2-2; D unresolved. Trimming left V 3 bases short and J 1 base short, with 6 bases between. The CDR3 contains 13 residues. The germline V gene encodes CDR1 GTSNPN and CDR2 SVGIG (reference sequence). Supplemented by reference TRBV30 and TRBJ2-2, the full variable domain reads SQTIHQWPATLVQPVGSPLSLECTVEGTSNPNLYWYRQAAGRGLQLLFYSVGIGQISSEVPQNLSASRPQDRQFILSSKKLLLSDSGFYLCAWRAGNTGELFFGEGSRLTVL.

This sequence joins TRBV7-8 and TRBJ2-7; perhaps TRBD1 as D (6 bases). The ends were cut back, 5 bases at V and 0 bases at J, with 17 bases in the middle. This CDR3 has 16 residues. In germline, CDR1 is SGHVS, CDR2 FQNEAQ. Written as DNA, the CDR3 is TGTGCCAGCAGCCCCCGACAGGCGTTAAGCTCCTACGAGCAGTACTTC. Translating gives CASSPRQALSSYEQYF. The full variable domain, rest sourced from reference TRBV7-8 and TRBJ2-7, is GAGVSQSPRYKVAKRGQDVALRCDPISGHVSLFWYQQALGQGPEFLTYFQNEAQLDKSGLPSDRFFAERPEGSVSTLKIQRTQQEDSAVYLCASSPRQALSSYEQYFGPGTRLTVT.

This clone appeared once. The CDR3 bases are TGTGCCAGCACCCCCTCTTACCTGAAGGGAGGACAGCCCCAGCATTTT. Its protein product is CASTPSYLKGGQPQHF. This chain joins TRBV28 and TRBJ1-5; no definite D call. The CDR3 loop spans 16 amino acids. Germline CDR1 is MDHEN and CDR2 is SYDVKM. V gave up 7 bases and J gave up 7 bases, with 23 bases separating them.